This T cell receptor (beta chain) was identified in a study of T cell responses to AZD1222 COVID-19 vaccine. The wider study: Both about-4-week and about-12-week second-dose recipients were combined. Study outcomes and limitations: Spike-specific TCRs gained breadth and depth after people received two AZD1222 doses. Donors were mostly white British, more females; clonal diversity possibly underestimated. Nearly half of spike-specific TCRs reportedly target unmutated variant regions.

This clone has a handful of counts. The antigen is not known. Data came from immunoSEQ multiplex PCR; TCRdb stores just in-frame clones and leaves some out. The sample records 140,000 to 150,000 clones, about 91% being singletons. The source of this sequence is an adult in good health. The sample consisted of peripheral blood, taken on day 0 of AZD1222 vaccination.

CDR3 in amino acids: CASSHQGYYGYTF. CDR3 DNA sequence: TGTGCCAGTAGTCACCAGGGGTATTACGGCTACACCTTC. The V and J genes are TRBV19 and TRBJ1-2, with a tentative D call TRBD1 (6 bases). This CDR3 comprises 13 residues. The V end was cut by 5 bases, the J end by 8 bases, with 15 bases between. Germline V gene sequence: CDR1 LNHDA, CDR2 SQIVND (reference sequence).